A single sample gave rise to the 3 T cell receptor beta chains below, sequenced in a study of tumor-infiltrating lymphocytes in primary liver carcinoma. Starting material of around 460 ng total RNA yielded TCR beta cDNA via a constant-region primer. Library construction for TCR beta comprised three nested multiplex PCR rounds performed with slightly modified ARM-PCR. For around 10 cycles apiece, the opening two PCR rounds ran with TRBV1-TRBV30 forward primers and a C-beta reverse primer. TCRdb re-called the multiplex PCR reads with MiXCR, one entry per CDR3 protein. The data contain around 210,000 distinct CDR3 sequences, around three fifths of them seen just once; the ten biggest clones take up roughly 7%. Unsorted whole blood yielded the blood RNA, and germline DNA was also extracted. What was sequenced was peripheral blood. The receptors here all came from a woman aged 60-75 years with primary liver carcinoma and hepatitis B virus infection.

This clonotype was seen repeatedly, ten times or more. The rearrangement links TRBV7-9 to TRBJ2-5, with 7 bases that match TRBD2. J gave up 3 bases and V 5 bases, and 9 bases lay outside the gene matches. The CDR3 totals 15 residues. Germline V gives CDR1 SEHNR, CDR2 FQNEAQ (reference sequence). CDR3 DNA sequence: TGTGCCAGCAGCCTGGGGACTACCTTCAAAGAGACCCAGTACTTC. Residues: CASSLGTTFKETQYF.

This clonotype appeared once. This clone may be a read error of a much larger clone one base away. The genes are TRBV12-3 or TRBV12-4 and TRBJ1-5; D is possibly TRBD1 (5 bases). This CDR3 spans 14 amino acids. CDR3 in DNA: TGTGCCAACAGTTTTAGGGACCTCTATCAGCCCCAGCATTTT. It specifies CANSFRDLYQPQHF.

This clonotype was observed at least ten times. The chain recombines TRBV29-1 with TRBJ2-7; 12 nucleotides agree with TRBD2. V was clipped by 6 bases and J by 4 bases; unmatched bases: 4. This CDR3 region has 13 residues. Germline lookup yields CDR1 SQVTM and CDR2 ANQGSEA. In DNA, the CDR3 is TGCAGCGTGGGACTAGCGGGTCCTTACGAGCAGTACTTC. This gives the protein CSVGLAGPYEQYF.